This is a list of T cell receptor beta chains from one sample in a study of blood T cell repertoires in COVID-19. The table came from immunoSEQ multiplex PCR; TCRdb's copy has only in-frame clones and leaves some out. The sample consists of roughly 290,000 clones, about 83% of them appearing once. Sequencing used PBMCs or T cells enriched from blood (not recorded which). These receptors all stem from a middle-aged woman who had recovered from COVID-19. Each CDR3 is given with its conserved first and last residue. A D gene is named only where the DNA matches it firmly. Where a row states a size, it is once, few, many or the class of an expanded clone; other rows omit it.

len: 14
abundance: NA
v_gene: TRBV7-8
j_gene: TRBJ2-6
d_gene: NA
CDR3aa: CASSLLRGANVLTF
CDR3nt: TGTGCCAGCAGCTTATTGAGGGGGGCCAACGTCCTGACTTTC

len: 15
abundance: NA
v_gene: TRBV9
j_gene: TRBJ2-5
d_gene: TRBD2
CDR3aa: CASSHLAGEQETQYF
CDR3nt: TGTGCCAGCAGCCACTTAGCGGGAGAACAAGAGACCCAGTACTTC

len: 17
abundance: NA
v_gene: TRBV7-2
j_gene: TRBJ2-2
d_gene: NA
CDR3aa: CASSLVASGVNTGELFF
CDR3nt: TGTGCCAGCAGCTTAGTAGCATCCGGGGTAAACACCGGGGAGCTGTTTTTT

len: 15
abundance: NA
v_gene: TRBV27
j_gene: TRBJ2-7
d_gene: TRBD1
CDR3aa: CASSYGTGRAYEQYF
CDR3nt: TGTGCCAGCAGTTACGGGACAGGCCGCGCCTACGAGCAGTACTTC

len: 15
abundance: NA
v_gene: TRBV9
j_gene: TRBJ2-5
d_gene: TRBD2
CDR3aa: CASSVSGRGVETQYF
CDR3nt: TGTGCCAGCAGCGTTTCCGGGAGGGGAGTGGAGACCCAGTACTTC

len: 16
abundance: NA
v_gene: TRBV18
j_gene: TRBJ1-4
d_gene: NA
CDR3aa: CASSPNPTDSNEKLFF
CDR3nt: TGTGCCAGCTCACCAAATCCGACAGACTCAAATGAAAAACTGTTTTTT

len: 15
abundance: NA
v_gene: TRBV6-2/TRBV6-3
j_gene: TRBJ1-2
d_gene: NA
CDR3aa: CASSYAQGNYYGYTF
CDR3nt: TGTGCCAGCAGTTACGCACAGGGCAATTACTATGGCTACACCTTC

len: 13
abundance: NA
v_gene: TRBV6-5
j_gene: TRBJ1-2
d_gene: TRBD1
CDR3aa: CASSIQGFYGYTF
CDR3nt: TGTGCCAGCAGTATACAGGGGTTCTATGGCTACACCTTC

len: 18
abundance: NA
v_gene: TRBV7-9
j_gene: TRBJ2-2
d_gene: TRBD2
CDR3aa: CASNLGGLAGTNTGELFF
CDR3nt: TGTGCCAGCAACCTCGGGGGACTAGCGGGAACGAACACCGGGGAGCTGTTTTTT

len: 14
abundance: NA
v_gene: TRBV24-1
j_gene: TRBJ2-5
d_gene: NA
CDR3aa: CATSDSPPRETQYF
CDR3nt: TGTGCCACCAGTGATTCCCCCCCCAGGGAGACCCAGTACTTC

len: 15
abundance: NA
v_gene: TRBV7-2
j_gene: TRBJ2-1
d_gene: TRBD2
CDR3aa: CASSFRTSAYNEQFF
CDR3nt: TGTGCCAGCAGCTTCCGGACTAGCGCGTACAATGAGCAGTTCTTC

len: 14
abundance: NA
v_gene: TRBV4-1
j_gene: TRBJ2-4
d_gene: TRBD2
CDR3aa: CASSQAGGRNIQYF
CDR3nt: TGCGCCAGCAGCCAAGCGGGAGGTCGTAACATTCAGTACTTC

len: 17
abundance: NA
v_gene: TRBV7-9
j_gene: TRBJ1-3
d_gene: TRBD1
CDR3aa: CASSLGWGTDLEDTIYF
CDR3nt: TGTGCCAGCAGCTTAGGTTGGGGGACAGACCTGGAGGACACCATATATTTT

len: 16
abundance: NA
v_gene: TRBV28
j_gene: TRBJ2-5
d_gene: NA
CDR3aa: CASSPWERPYQETQYF
CDR3nt: TGTGCCAGCAGTCCCTGGGAGCGGCCGTACCAAGAGACCCAGTACTTC

len: 14
abundance: NA
v_gene: TRBV19
j_gene: TRBJ2-3
d_gene: NA
CDR3aa: CASSIGVETDTQYF
CDR3nt: TGTGCCAGTAGTATCGGAGTAGAAACAGATACGCAGTATTTT

len: 14
abundance: NA
v_gene: TRBV28
j_gene: TRBJ1-4
d_gene: TRBD1
CDR3aa: CASVPGQGFEKLFF
CDR3nt: TGTGCCAGCGTCCCGGGACAGGGGTTCGAAAAACTGTTTTTT

len: 15
abundance: once
v_gene: TRBV3-1/TRBV3-2
j_gene: TRBJ2-3
d_gene: NA
CDR3aa: CASSLGPGGTDTQYF
CDR3nt: TGTGCCAGCAGCCTCGGTCCAGGGGGCACAGATACGCAGTATTTT

len: 14
abundance: NA
v_gene: TRBV2
j_gene: TRBJ1-2
d_gene: TRBD1
CDR3aa: CASRRAGGAYGYTF
CDR3nt: TGTGCCAGCAGGCGGGCAGGGGGTGCCTATGGCTACACCTTC

len: 15
abundance: few
v_gene: TRBV2
j_gene: TRBJ1-2
d_gene: NA
CDR3aa: CASKDNVGGNYGYTF
CDR3nt: TGTGCCAGCAAGGACAACGTCGGCGGTAACTATGGCTACACCTTC

len: 15
abundance: NA
v_gene: TRBV15
j_gene: TRBJ1-1
d_gene: TRBD1
CDR3aa: CATSDPGQGGTEAFF
CDR3nt: TGTGCCACCAGCGACCCAGGACAGGGCGGCACTGAAGCTTTCTTT

len: 16
abundance: NA
v_gene: TRBV28
j_gene: TRBJ1-3
d_gene: TRBD1
CDR3aa: CASSPGTGLSGNTIYF
CDR3nt: TGTGCCAGCAGCCCGGGGACAGGCCTCTCTGGAAACACCATATATTTT

len: 14
abundance: NA
v_gene: TRBV3-1/TRBV3-2
j_gene: TRBJ2-1
d_gene: TRBD1
CDR3aa: CASSQGTGGNEQFF
CDR3nt: TGTGCCAGCAGCCAAGGGACAGGGGGCAATGAGCAGTTCTTC

len: 13
abundance: NA
v_gene: TRBV7-2
j_gene: TRBJ1-2
d_gene: NA
CDR3aa: CASSLGQTYGYTF
CDR3nt: TGTGCCAGCAGCTTAGGACAGACTTATGGCTACACCTTC

len: 16
abundance: NA
v_gene: TRBV7-9
j_gene: TRBJ2-1
d_gene: TRBD2
CDR3aa: CASSTRPSGTYNEQFF
CDR3nt: TGTGCCAGCAGCACCCGCCCTAGCGGTACCTACAATGAGCAGTTCTTC

len: 17
abundance: few
v_gene: TRBV27
j_gene: TRBJ2-2
d_gene: TRBD1
CDR3aa: CASSLLPGGGSTGELFF
CDR3nt: TGTGCCAGCAGTTTATTGCCAGGGGGCGGTTCCACCGGGGAGCTGTTTTTT

len: 15
abundance: NA
v_gene: TRBV7-9
j_gene: TRBJ2-3
d_gene: NA
CDR3aa: CASSLAGSFTDTQYF
CDR3nt: TGTGCCAGCAGCTTAGCGGGCAGTTTCACAGATACGCAGTATTTT

len: 13
abundance: NA
v_gene: TRBV13
j_gene: TRBJ1-5
d_gene: NA
CDR3aa: CASRFGGSGPQHF
CDR3nt: TGTGCCAGCAGATTCGGGGGGAGTGGGCCCCAGCATTTT

len: 14
abundance: NA
v_gene: TRBV7-6
j_gene: TRBJ2-2
d_gene: NA
CDR3aa: CASSPTPLSGELFF
CDR3nt: TGTGCCAGCAGCCCCACTCCTTTGAGCGGGGAGCTGTTTTTT

len: 14
abundance: NA
v_gene: TRBV18
j_gene: TRBJ2-3
d_gene: NA
CDR3aa: CASSLGSPTDTQYF
CDR3nt: TGTGCCAGCTCACTTGGTAGCCCCACAGATACGCAGTATTTT

len: 15
abundance: once
v_gene: TRBV6-5
j_gene: TRBJ2-7
d_gene: NA
CDR3aa: CASSYSSVPSYEQYF
CDR3nt: TGTGCCAGCAGTTACTCGTCCGTTCCCTCCTACGAGCAGTACTTC

len: 14
abundance: NA
v_gene: TRBV28
j_gene: TRBJ1-2
d_gene: NA
CDR3aa: CASSWSRGGDGYTF
CDR3nt: TGTGCCAGCAGTTGGAGTAGGGGGGGAGATGGCTACACCTTC

len: 15
abundance: once
v_gene: TRBV18
j_gene: TRBJ2-7
d_gene: TRBD1
CDR3aa: CASSRIDQQGYEQYF
CDR3nt: TGTGCCAGCTCACGCATAGATCAACAGGGGTACGAGCAGTACTTC

len: 15
abundance: NA
v_gene: TRBV6-9
j_gene: TRBJ2-1
d_gene: TRBD2
CDR3aa: CASSFGSGRVNEQFF
CDR3nt: TGTGCCAGCAGTTTTGGGAGCGGGAGAGTGAATGAGCAGTTCTTC

len: 14
abundance: NA
v_gene: TRBV27
j_gene: TRBJ1-2
d_gene: TRBD1
CDR3aa: CASRQTGGNYGYTF
CDR3nt: TGTGCCAGCAGACAAACAGGGGGCAACTATGGCTACACCTTC

len: 16
abundance: NA
v_gene: TRBV9
j_gene: TRBJ2-2
d_gene: TRBD1
CDR3aa: CASSPRTGFLPGELFF
CDR3nt: TGTGCCAGCAGCCCACGGACAGGGTTCTTACCCGGGGAGCTGTTTTTT

len: 13
abundance: once
v_gene: TRBV9
j_gene: TRBJ1-1
d_gene: TRBD1
CDR3aa: CASSTGQGAEAFF
CDR3nt: TGTGCCAGCAGCACGGGACAGGGGGCTGAAGCTTTCTTT

len: 12
abundance: NA
v_gene: TRBV19
j_gene: TRBJ2-5
d_gene: NA
CDR3aa: CASSSQEETQYF
CDR3nt: TGTGCCAGTAGTTCTCAGGAAGAGACCCAGTACTTC

len: 13
abundance: NA
v_gene: TRBV29-1
j_gene: TRBJ2-7
d_gene: TRBD1
CDR3aa: CSVVRDRGYEQYF
CDR3nt: TGCAGCGTTGTAAGGGACAGGGGGTACGAGCAGTACTTC

len: 17
abundance: NA
v_gene: TRBV19
j_gene: TRBJ1-2
d_gene: TRBD1
CDR3aa: CASSRSDGTAINYGYTF
CDR3nt: TGTGCCAGTAGTAGATCGGACGGGACAGCCATTAACTATGGCTACACCTTC

len: 17
abundance: NA
v_gene: TRBV5-1
j_gene: TRBJ2-1
d_gene: TRBD2
CDR3aa: CASSLTVPGLAGDEQFF
CDR3nt: TGCGCCAGCAGCTTGACAGTACCGGGACTAGCGGGTGATGAGCAGTTCTTC

len: 13
abundance: NA
v_gene: TRBV29-1
j_gene: TRBJ2-7
d_gene: NA
CDR3aa: CSVRGGQNYEQYF
CDR3nt: TGCAGCGTGAGGGGTGGACAGAACTACGAGCAGTACTTC

len: 13
abundance: NA
v_gene: TRBV25-1
j_gene: TRBJ2-5
d_gene: TRBD1
CDR3aa: CASSDDRVVTQYF
CDR3nt: TGTGCCAGCAGTGACGACAGGGTGGTGACCCAGTACTTC

len: 15
abundance: NA
v_gene: TRBV5-6
j_gene: TRBJ1-3
d_gene: NA
CDR3aa: CASSLFAGSGNTIYF
CDR3nt: TGTGCCAGCAGCTTGTTTGCAGGGTCTGGAAACACCATATATTTT

len: 14
abundance: NA
v_gene: TRBV9
j_gene: TRBJ2-7
d_gene: NA
CDR3aa: CASSDPDRDYEQYF
CDR3nt: TGTGCCAGCAGCGATCCTGACCGGGACTACGAGCAGTACTTC